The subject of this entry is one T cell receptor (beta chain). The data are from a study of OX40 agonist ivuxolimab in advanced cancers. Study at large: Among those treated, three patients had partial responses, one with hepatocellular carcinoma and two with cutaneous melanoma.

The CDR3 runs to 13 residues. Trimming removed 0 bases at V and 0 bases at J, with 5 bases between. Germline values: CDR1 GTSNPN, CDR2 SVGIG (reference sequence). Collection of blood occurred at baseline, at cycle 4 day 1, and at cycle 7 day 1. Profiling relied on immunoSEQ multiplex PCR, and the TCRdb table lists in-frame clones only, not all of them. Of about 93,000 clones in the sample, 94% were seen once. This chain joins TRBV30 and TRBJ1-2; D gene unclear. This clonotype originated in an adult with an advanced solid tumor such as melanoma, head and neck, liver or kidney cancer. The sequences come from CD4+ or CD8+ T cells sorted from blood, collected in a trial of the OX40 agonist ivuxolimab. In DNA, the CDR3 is TGTGCCTGGAGTGTAACCGCTAACTATGGCTACACCTTC. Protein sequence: CAWSVTANYGYTF.